Listed here are 30 T cell receptor beta chains from one sample, sequenced in a study of T cell responses to AZD1222 COVID-19 vaccine. The repertoire was sequenced with immunoSEQ multiplex PCR; TCRdb's copy has only in-frame clones and lacks some. The sample yields about 190,000 clones, around 90% seen once. The material sequenced was peripheral blood, taken on day 0 of AZD1222 vaccination. The receptors originated from an adult in good health.

This chain joins TRBV3-1 (or the pseudogene TRBV3-2) and TRBJ1-3, with 7 bases lining up with TRBD1. Germline V CDR1 and CDR2: LGHDT, YNNKEL (reference sequence). The CDR3 is 16 amino acids. V dropped 7 bases and J dropped 2; count of bases not matched to a gene: 11. DNA of the CDR3: TGTGCCAGCACCTCCCGTAAGGGGGCCCCTGGAAACACCATATATTTT. It codes for CASTSRKGAPGNTIYF.

The genes are TRBV5-6 and TRBJ1-1; D might be TRBD1 (5 bases). V lost 3 bases to trimming and J lost 0 bases, with 15 bases between them. Germline V gives CDR1 SGHDT, CDR2 YYEEEE. The CDR3 spans 16 residues. CDR3 sequence reads: CASSSAPTGVNTEAFF. The CDR3 DNA reads TGTGCCAGCAGCTCTGCCCCCACGGGGGTGAACACTGAAGCTTTCTTT.

V and J are TRBV12-3 or TRBV12-4 and TRBJ1-1, with a tentative D call TRBD1 (6 bases). V was pared by 8 bases and J by 6 bases, with 16 bases between. This CDR3 has 13 amino acids. The DNA for the CDR3 is TGTGCCAGCCTTGAAAGGGGGGACCCTGAAGCTTTCTTT. Its protein product is CASLERGDPEAFF.

The V gene is TRBV19, the J gene TRBJ2-1, with TRBD2 matching 10 bases. The CDR3 is 15 residues long. The germline CDR1 and CDR2 sequences are LNHDA and SQIVND (reference sequence). Trimming removed 3 bases from V and 5 bases from J; junction bases left unmatched: 4. Here the CDR3 reads CASSIASGSHNEQFF. CDR3 coding DNA: TGTGCCAGTAGTATCGCTAGCGGGAGCCACAATGAGCAGTTCTTC.

This chain connects TRBV7-2 to TRBJ2-1; D might be TRBD1 or TRBD2, each matching 5 bases. V lost 5 bases and J lost 5, with 13 bases in between. Germline values: CDR1 SGHTA, CDR2 FQGNSA. The CDR3 has 14 residues. As DNA, the CDR3 is TGTGCCAGCAGCCCCGGGGCCGTCCACAATGAGCAGTTCTTC. As protein: CASSPGAVHNEQFF.

This chain joins TRBV18 and TRBJ1-6, with 9 bases fitting TRBD1. J was trimmed by 14 bases and V by 3 bases; bases with no gene match: 11. CDR1 KGHSH and CDR2 LQKENI come from the germline V gene. The CDR3 has 15 residues. CDR3 sequence: CASSPTGQGEGTLHF. CDR3 DNA sequence: TGTGCCAGCTCACCGACGGGACAGGGAGAGGGAACCCTCCACTTT.

This chain connects TRBV7-6 to TRBJ1-4, with TRBD1 matching over 9 bases. Germline CDR1 and CDR2: SGHVS and FNYEAQ. The length of the CDR3 is 17 residues. The junction had 10 bases not matched to a gene; V was cut back by 1 base and J by 7 bases. The DNA of the CDR3 is TGTGCCAGCAGCTTAGTAAGCGGGGGACAGGGTCTTGAAAAACTGTTTTTT. The encoded protein is CASSLVSGGQGLEKLFF.

The V call is TRBV5-1, the J call TRBJ1-1; no definite D call. The length of the CDR3 is 14 residues. V was pared by 7 bases and J by 5 bases, with 18 bases between. Germline V gene sequence: CDR1 SGHRS, CDR2 YFSETQ. The CDR3 reads CASRSEGWGTEAFF. The CDR3 DNA reads as TGCGCCAGCCGCAGTGAGGGATGGGGAACTGAAGCTTTCTTT. Using reference TRBV5-1 and TRBJ1-1 for the parts outside the CDR3, the full variable domain is KAGVTQTPRYLIKTRGQQVTLSCSPISGHRSVSWYQQTPGQGLQFLFEYFSETQRNKGNFPGRFSGRQFSNSRSEMNVSTLELGDSALYLCASRSEGWGTEAFFGQGTRLTVV.

This chain links TRBV19 with TRBJ2-5; 7 bases are shared with TRBD2. Germline V gives CDR1 LNHDA, CDR2 SQIVND (reference sequence). This CDR3 region has 14 residues. V shed 2 bases, J shed 2 bases, and the junction held 2 bases outside the gene matches. As DNA, the CDR3 is TGTGCCAGTAGTATAAGGACTAGACAAGAGACCCAGTACTTC. This codes for CASSIRTRQETQYF. Together with reference TRBV19 and TRBJ2-5, the CDR3 gives the full variable domain: DGGITQSPKYLFRKEGQNVTLSCEQNLNHDAMYWYRQDPGQGLRLIYYSQIVNDFQKGDIAEGYSVSREKKESFPLTVTSAQKNPTAFYLCASSIRTRQETQYFGPGTRLLVL.

The rearrangement links TRBV19 to TRBJ2-5; either TRBD1 or TRBD2 may supply D (6 bases each). The germline gives CDR1 LNHDA, CDR2 SQIVND (reference sequence). V gave up 2 bases and J gave up 5 bases, with 12 bases separating them. CDR3 length equals 14 residues. CDR3 in DNA: TGTGCCAGTAGTATAACGGGGGCCCGGGAGACCCAGTACTTC. This encodes CASSITGARETQYF.

The rearrangement links TRBV6-5 to TRBJ1-2; TRBD1 is a possible D gene (6 bases). CDR1 MNHEY and CDR2 SVGAGI come from the germline V gene. V gave up 8 bases and J gave up 7 bases, with 8 bases separating them. This CDR3 is built from 10 residues. The CDR3 DNA follows: TGTGCCAGCTACAGGGTTGGCTACACCTTC. Encoded protein: CASYRVGYTF.

The V call is TRBV6-5, the J call TRBJ1-2, with TRBD1 as a possible D gene (6 bases). V was pared by 5 bases and J by 3 bases, with 10 bases between. Germline V gene lookup returns CDR1 MNHEY and CDR2 SVGAGI. The CDR3 is made up of 13 amino acids. The CDR3 loop is CASSLRGYYGYTF. CDR3 sequence (DNA): TGTGCCAGCAGTCTCAGGGGTTACTATGGCTACACCTTC.

This rearrangement joins TRBV12-3 or TRBV12-4 to TRBJ2-7, with unresolved D. This CDR3 comprises 13 residues. Trimming left V 2 bases short and J 6 bases short, with 11 bases between. The CDR3 loop reads CASSLQPEVEQYF. DNA of the CDR3: TGTGCCAGCAGTTTACAACCCGAGGTCGAGCAGTACTTC.

The CDR3 sequence: CATVLGGANTEAFF. The CDR3 DNA is TGTGCCACCGTCTTAGGGGGAGCGAACACTGAAGCTTTCTTT. The chain recombines TRBV13 with TRBJ1-1; weak D call: TRBD1 (6 bases). Germline V gives CDR1 PRHDT, CDR2 FYEKMQ (reference sequence). V lost 10 bases, J lost 1 base, and 16 bases lay in between. The CDR3 is made up of 14 amino acids.

The chain carries TRBV5-6 and TRBJ2-3; D may be TRBD2 (6 bases). V lost 3 bases and J lost 4, with 21 bases in between. CDR3 length: 17 residues. CDR1 and CDR2 from the germline V gene are SGHDT and YYEEEE. DNA for the CDR3: TGTGCCAGCAGCTGGCCCCAGGGAGGACTTAGCTCAGATACGCAGTATTTT. It codes for CASSWPQGGLSSDTQYF.

The chain carries TRBV19 and TRBJ1-4, with 7 bases fitting TRBD1. Germline CDR1 reads LNHDA; CDR2 reads SQIVND (reference sequence). The CDR3 consists of 16 residues. The V segment lost 1 base and the J segment 0 bases; nucleotides outside the gene matches: 2. CDR3 loop: CASSIGGTATNEKLFF. The DNA of the CDR3 is TGTGCCAGTAGTATAGGAGGGACAGCAACTAATGAAAAACTGTTTTTT.

V and J are TRBV6-2 or TRBV6-3 and TRBJ2-3; 7 bases line up with TRBD2. The CDR3 sequence is 18 residues long. In germline, CDR1 is MNHEY, CDR2 SVGEGT. J lost 2 bases, V lost 2 bases, and 13 bases had no gene match. The CDR3: CASSYGGSVGGITDTQYF. CDR3 sequence (DNA): TGTGCCAGCAGTTACGGCGGTTCGGTGGGGGGGATCACAGATACGCAGTATTTT.

The chain combines TRBV5-1 with TRBJ1-3; D unresolved. The V and J ends lost 0 bases and 0 bases respectively, with 13 bases between them. CDR1 SGHRS and CDR2 YFSETQ come from the germline V gene. The CDR3 spans 17 residues. The CDR3 loop is CASSLGYAGVSGNTIYF. The DNA of the CDR3 is TGCGCCAGCAGCTTGGGATACGCAGGAGTCTCTGGAAACACCATATATTTT.

V is TRBV29-1 and J is TRBJ2-7; 7 bases agree with TRBD2. Germline assignment: CDR1 SQVTM and CDR2 ANQGSEA. The CDR3 has 14 amino acids. V dropped 4 bases and J dropped 4; count of bases not matched to a gene: 10. CDR3 nucleotides: TGCAGCGTTGGTATAGTGGGAGGGCCTTACGAGCAGTACTTC. Its protein product is CSVGIVGGPYEQYF.

The CDR3, as DNA: TGTGCCAGCAGCCGCCGAGAGGACATCGGCGCTGAAGCTTTCTTT. Residues: CASSRREDIGAEAFF. The chain links TRBV9 to TRBJ1-1; D is possibly TRBD1 (5 bases). The germline V gene has CDR1 SGDLS and CDR2 YYNGEE. V lost 4 bases to trimming and J lost 6 bases, with 19 bases between them. This CDR3 is built from 15 residues.

The V call is TRBV28, the J call TRBJ2-1; D gene ambiguous. The length of the CDR3 is 14 residues. Trimming pared 2 bases from V and 0 bases from J, leaving 5 bases between. CDR1 and CDR2 (germline): MDHEN, SYDVKM. The CDR3 DNA sequence: TGTGCCAGCAGTTTAGGAAGCTCCTACAATGAGCAGTTCTTC. Translating it yields CASSLGSSYNEQFF.

The V gene is TRBV6-5, the J gene TRBJ2-1; possibly TRBD2 for D (6 bases). Trimming took 6 bases from V and 3 from J, leaving 12 bases between them. The CDR3 is 14 residues long. CDR1 is MNHEY, CDR2 SVGAGI, per germline. The CDR3: CASRPGLIYNEQFF. The CDR3, as DNA: TGTGCCAGCAGACCGGGACTCATCTACAATGAGCAGTTCTTC.

This clone was detected a few times. This rearrangement joins TRBV5-6 to TRBJ1-2, with a possible D match to TRBD1 (6 bases). The germline V and J ends were trimmed by 3 bases and 8 bases, with 14 bases remaining between them. CDR3 length equals 13 residues. From germline, CDR1 is SGHDT and CDR2 YYEEEE. The CDR3: CASSWRGSGGYTF. The CDR3 region has the DNA TGTGCCAGCAGCTGGAGGGGGTCGGGAGGCTACACCTTC.

The chain carries TRBV28 and TRBJ2-3, with D unresolved. Trimming stripped 3 bases from V and 3 bases from J, with 10 bases between. The germline V gene has CDR1 MDHEN and CDR2 SYDVKM. This CDR3 comprises 14 residues. The CDR3 spells CASSFSSNTDTQYF. The DNA of the CDR3 is TGTGCCAGCAGTTTTAGTAGCAATACAGATACGCAGTATTTT.

This clone was recorded once. The chain employs TRBV15 and TRBJ1-6; D gene ambiguous. This CDR3 comprises 17 residues. Trimming pared 3 bases from V and 8 bases from J, leaving 20 bases between. Germline V gene sequence: CDR1 LNHNV, CDR2 YYDKDF (reference sequence). CDR3 nucleotides: TGTGCCACCAGCAGCCCTCACGACACCCTGGGGTATTCACCCCTCCACTTT. Its translation is CATSSPHDTLGYSPLHF.

The rearrangement joins TRBV7-9 to TRBJ2-1; no firm D call. The CDR3 totals 12 residues. V was clipped by 8 bases and J by 3 bases, with 8 bases between them. Per the germline V gene, CDR1 is SEHNR and CDR2 is FQNEAQ (reference sequence). The CDR3 here is CASLGIYNEQFF. The CDR3 DNA reads as TGTGCCAGCTTAGGAATCTACAATGAGCAGTTCTTC.

This chain joins TRBV29-1 and TRBJ1-4; 9 bases agree with TRBD1. The CDR3 is made up of 12 amino acids. The germline V gene encodes CDR1 SQVTM and CDR2 ANQGSEA. V was clipped by 7 bases and J by 7 bases; unmatched bases: 4. CDR3 coding DNA: TGCAGCGCCAGGACAGGGGTTGAAAAACTGTTTTTT. The encoded protein is CSARTGVEKLFF.

The chain links TRBV12-3 or TRBV12-4 to TRBJ2-1, with D possibly being TRBD2 (6 bases). CDR3 size: 13 residues. V gave up 5 bases and J gave up 8 bases, with 13 bases separating them. DNA for the CDR3: TGTGCCAGCAGTCCGTCCGCGGGATATGAGCAGTTCTTC. Translating it yields CASSPSAGYEQFF.

This sequence joins TRBV10-3 and TRBJ2-7, with 14 bases that match TRBD2. V was pared by 6 bases and J by 5 bases, with 3 bases of the junction left unmatched. The CDR3 has 14 amino acids. Germline V gene sequence: CDR1 ENHRY, CDR2 SYGVKD. The CDR3 DNA follows: TGTGCCATCAGACTGGGACTAGCGGGAGACGAGCAGTACTTC. Translated, it gives CAIRLGLAGDEQYF.

In its sample, this clone was seen once. The rearrangement links TRBV3-1 (or the pseudogene TRBV3-2) to TRBJ1-2; weak D call: TRBD1 (6 bases). The CDR3 has 16 residues. Germline loops: CDR1 LGHDT, CDR2 YNNKEL (reference sequence). Trimming left V 0 bases short and J 2 bases short, with 13 bases between. CDR3 nucleotide sequence: TGTGCCAGCAGCCAAGATAGGCAGGGGACCAACTATGGCTACACCTTC. Protein: CASSQDRQGTNYGYTF.